This T cell receptor (beta chain) was identified during a study of T cells in Graves' hyperthyroidism and ophthalmopathy. In this sample, this clonotype turned up many times. What it binds is unknown. It was RNA transcripts that yielded the amplified TCR beta CDR3 regions. Primed by the HTBI set, a first-round RT-PCR was run on the TCR CDR3. TCRdb used MiXCR to reprocess the multiplex PCR reads, holding one entry per CDR3 protein. The table has 620,000 or so distinct CDR3 sequences, 14% seen once. In the ophthalmopathy cohort, Clinical Activity Score was at least 3, NOSPECS grade at least 4, and duration under 3 months. Patients were excluded because of uncontrolled infection, other autoimmune disease, pregnancy or lactation. General study results and limits: Appearing also in blood were most of the thyroid clonotypes expanded above 0.001.

The CDR3 totals 17 residues. Looked up from germline, CDR1 is KGHSH and CDR2 is LQKENI. The V end lost 3 bases, the J end lost 0 bases, and 14 bases lay between the germline ends. Specimen: blood. This clonotype was sampled from a woman between 45 and 60 years old with Graves' ophthalmopathy. This chain joins TRBV18 and TRBJ2-2; D perhaps matches TRBD2 (7 bases). CDR3 amino acids: CASSPSAGASNTGELFF. The CDR3 nucleotides read TGTGCCAGCTCACCTAGCGCGGGGGCTTCGAACACCGGGGAGCTGTTTTTT.